What follows is one T cell receptor (beta chain) and its context. The sample originates from a study of control samples from healthy donors and cancer patients. Data came from immunoSEQ multiplex PCR; TCRdb stores just in-frame clones and leaves some out. The table includes roughly 43,000 clones, about 89% detected once. CDR1 LNHDA and CDR2 SQIVND come from the germline V gene (reference sequence). CDR3 length: 15 residues. Trimming took 0 bases from V and 1 from J, leaving 6 bases between them. This TCR was recovered from a woman in her sixties with lung cancer. The sample consisted of PBMCs. The rearrangement uses TRBV19 and TRBJ2-2; D is possibly TRBD2 (5 bases). The DNA of the CDR3 is TGTGCCAGTAGTATAGATGGACTGAACACCGGGGAGCTGTTTTTT. Its translation is CASSIDGLNTGELFF.